This T cell receptor beta chain came from a study of cytomegalovirus exposure and HLA in healthy donors. General study findings and limits: In vitro confirmation showed a few CMV-associated chains to be CMV antigen specific. As a later analysis revealed, the rate of TCR association differed by HLA locus, with DRB1 most and HLA-C fewest. From TCR beta sequences, most subjects' HLA-A and HLA-B alleles were reportedly predicted accurately. As immune exposure information, only CMV serostatus was available.

This clone was counted between two and nine times. What it recognizes is unknown. The primer mix had 60 Vbeta and 13 Jbeta primers. Method: immunoSEQ multiplex PCR; TCRdb's copy keeps in-frame clones and lacks some. The data show around 150,000 clones, with just under 65% seen just once and 6% to 8.5% held by the top ten. This CDR3 has 15 amino acids. The ends were cut back, 4 bases at V and 2 bases at J, with 15 bases in the middle. The origin of this receptor is a woman aged 55-69 years in good health and CMV-seropositive. J is TRBJ1-1 and V is TRBV5-3; D possibly corresponds to TRBD1 (6 bases). TRBV5-3 is classed as an ORF, of uncertain function. The sequencing sample was made of PBMCs. The CDR3 loop reads CARSPGQRINTEAFF. The DNA for the CDR3 is TGTGCCAGAAGCCCTGGACAGAGGATAAACACTGAAGCTTTCTTT.